The subject of this entry is one T cell receptor (beta chain). The clone's antigen remains unknown. One base away there is no much larger clone; base qualities are not given. The immunoSEQ Assay, a bias-controlled multiplex PCR, was used to amplify TCRbeta CDR3 regions from genomic DNA. The authors' pipeline ran thus. The number of nucleated cells in each sample was estimated from the amplification of reference gene primers within the assay. Sequence reads were collapsed and filtered to measure the absolute abundance of every unique TCRbeta CDR3 rearrangement. Productive Simpson clonality was computed per sample as the square root of Simpson's diversity index over productive rearrangements. The source is immuneACCESS, and TCRdb retained only in-frame sequences with V and J called. Part of the clones is not carried over; for the studies checked, unresolved V genes explain less than half of this, and the remainder is unexplained. That table gives V, J and clone size, and the DNA gave D and trimming. A total of over 250,000 clones appear in this sample, roughly 85% of them only once. Approximately 11% of the sample is in the top ten clones.

Whole blood was collected in K2EDTA tubes by collaborating institutions according to the institutions' own protocols. For TCRbeta analysis, collaborators shipped samples in one of three forms: frozen whole blood, isolated PBMCs, or DNA extracted from either of those sample types. This record belongs to a study of blood T cell repertoires in COVID-19 (dated by TCRdb to the early 2020s). As for the study more broadly: Samples from collaborators originated in the United States, Italy and Spain and spanned both the acute and convalescent phases of COVID-19. The material from the prospective study consisted of cDNA or gDNA derived from T cells, B-cell-depleted T cells, or PBMCs. Deeply sampled blood TCRbeta repertoires from subjects exposed to, actively infected with, or recovered from COVID-19 were included in the dataset. The repertoires were released in a freely available public database intended as a resource for research on the immune response to SARS-CoV-2. The samples were drawn from two sources: the first 160 participants of the ongoing ImmuneRACE study, and 1,000 to 1,500 subjects contributed by 6 global collaborators. Sample metadata almost always included a de-identified subject ID, COVID-19 status, age in years and sex. Where available, HLA class I and class II types were taken from metadata supplied by the sample provider and were not determined by assay-based typing. General conclusions and limits of the study: Clinical and demographic metadata were provided uncurated, with the amount varying by source and participant.

V is pared back by 1 base and J by 3 bases, with 16 bases lying between the germline termini. The CDR1 and CDR2 encoded by the germline V gene are MNHEY and SVGAGI. Counted from cysteine to phenylalanine, this CDR3 has 16 amino acids. CDR3 DNA is the only sequence kept; it has 48 bases, read in frame from the first base. This clonotype was obtained from a woman in her 70s with acute or convalescent COVID-19. Recombination linked TRBV6-5 to TRBJ2-7, and TRBD2 may be the D gene, going by 6 matching bases. The sequencing sample was made of peripheral blood. The CDR3 has the sequence CASSYYGTPGGYEQYF. The nucleotide sequence is given as TGTGCCAGCAGTTACTACGGGACTCCCGGAGGCTACGAGCAGTACTTC.